Following are 8 T cell receptor beta chains from one sample sequenced in a study of blood T cell repertoires in COVID-19. Assay used: immunoSEQ multiplex PCR; TCRdb lists only in-frame clones, some missing. The sample lists around 300,000 clones, 65% to 90% occurring once. Sample: peripheral blood. The receptors here all came from a human donor in a cohort sampled during active COVID-19.

V usage is TRBV7-2 and J usage is TRBJ1-5; TRBD1 aligns across 8 bases. Germline values: CDR1 SGHTA, CDR2 FQGNSA. The CDR3 spans 16 residues. The junction had 12 bases not matched to a gene; V was cut back by 6 bases and J by 5 bases. CDR3 residues: CASSDNVRDRHQPQHF. DNA of the CDR3: TGTGCCAGCAGTGATAACGTCCGGGACAGGCATCAGCCCCAGCATTTT.

The gene calls are TRBV19 and TRBJ1-2, with D hard to call. V gave up 5 bases and J gave up 0 bases, with 13 bases separating them. The CDR3 is 15 amino acids. CDR1 LNHDA and CDR2 SQIVND come from the germline V gene (reference sequence). The CDR3 DNA reads as TGTGCCAGTAGTGCTCCTCGAGGGTCTAACTATGGCTACACCTTC. Amino acid sequence: CASSAPRGSNYGYTF.

The chain couples TRBV29-1 to TRBJ1-2, with 10 nucleotides matching TRBD1. V was clipped by 6 bases and J by 8 bases; unmatched bases: 9. The CDR3 is 13 amino acids. The germline V gene encodes CDR1 SQVTM and CDR2 ANQGSEA. The CDR3 protein is CSVARDRGKGYTF. In DNA form, the CDR3 reads TGCAGCGTGGCCCGGGACAGGGGTAAAGGCTACACCTTC.

The CDR3 here is CASSEARFTSGEQYF. DNA for the CDR3: TGTGCCAGCAGTGAGGCCAGATTCACTTCGGGGGAGCAGTACTTC. The V call is TRBV2, the J call TRBJ2-7, with D maybe TRBD2 (5 bases). From germline, CDR1 is SNHLY and CDR2 FYNNEI. The V end was cut by 3 bases, the J end by 7 bases, with 19 bases between. The CDR3 is 15 amino acids.

The gene calls are TRBV7-8 and TRBJ1-5; D gene ambiguous. Germline lookup yields CDR1 SGHVS and CDR2 FQNEAQ. The length of the CDR3 is 14 residues. With 6 bases removed from V and 1 base from J, the gap between germline ends came to 10 bases. CDR3 nucleotides: TGTGCCAGCAGTCTGATACACAGCAATCAGCCCCAGCATTTT. Protein: CASSLIHSNQPQHF.

This chain joins TRBV12-3 or TRBV12-4 and TRBJ2-7; 10 nucleotides align to TRBD1. V trimming: 8 bases; J trimming: 6 bases; junction bases outside the gene matches: 7. This CDR3 is built from 13 residues. The CDR3 sequence is CASGRDRGSEQYF. In nucleotides, the CDR3 is TGTGCCAGCGGCCGGGACAGGGGATCCGAGCAGTACTTC.

The V and J genes are TRBV3-1 (or the pseudogene TRBV3-2) and TRBJ1-2; D is undetermined. V lost 0 bases and J 6 bases, leaving 14 bases between the germline ends. Germline V CDR1 and CDR2: LGHDT, YNNKEL (reference sequence). CDR3 length: 15 amino acids. CDR3 coding DNA: TGTGCCAGCAGCCAAGATTCGGCGACTTTGGATGGCTACACCTTC. Encoded protein: CASSQDSATLDGYTF.

The CDR3 spells CASSSTSGYYNEQFF. CDR3 nucleotide sequence: TGTGCCAGCAGTTCCACTAGCGGATACTACAATGAGCAGTTCTTC. This chain joins TRBV7-9 and TRBJ2-1; 8 bases line up with TRBD2. Trimming cost V 6 bases and J 3 bases; bases outside gene matches: 7. Germline CDR1 SEHNR, CDR2 FQNEAQ (reference sequence). The CDR3 spans 15 residues.